The source of this T cell receptor beta chain is a study of blood T cell repertoires in COVID-19. Across the study: The origin of the acute and convalescent COVID-19 samples was the United States, Italy and Spain.

This clone has only a few counts. The same CDR3 also results from other DNA sequences found in this sample. Trimming left V 0 bases short and J 1 base short, with 6 bases between. The CDR3 is made up of 14 amino acids. The V gene's germline CDR1 is MNHEY and CDR2 SVGAGI. Libraries were prepared by immunoSEQ multiplex PCR; TCRdb keeps only in-frame clonotypes and omits some of them. Of under 300,000 clones listed, 80% to 90% are singletons. This sequence joins TRBV6-5 and TRBJ1-1; D uncertain. What was sequenced was peripheral blood. This clonotype originated in a man between 60 and 75 years old with acute or convalescent COVID-19. In nucleotides, the CDR3 is TGTGCCAGCAGTTACTCGCGGGGGAACACTGAAGCTTTCTTT. Protein: CASSYSRGNTEAFF.